A single sample gave rise to the 17 T cell receptor beta chains below, sequenced in a study of shared clonotypes between healthy human individuals. Using immunoSEQ multiplex PCR, the repertoire was profiled, and TCRdb retains in-frame clones only, with some absent. Of over 1.4 million clones detected, roughly 96% appear once; the ten largest clones hold over 1%. The specimen was naive CD4+ T cells sorted from blood. Documented subset: CD45RA+ positively selected. The source of these receptors is a man aged 30-40 years in good health.

This clone was counted once. This chain uses TRBV4-2 with TRBJ1-2, with TRBD1 identical over 8 bases. V trimming: 9 bases; J trimming: 3 bases; junction bases outside the gene matches: 27. The CDR3 runs 20 residues. Germline V gene lookup returns CDR1 LGHNA and CDR2 YNFKEQ. CDR3 nucleotide sequence: TGTGCCAGTAGGGGGACAGGAGATCCCCGACTACGTGCTATCGACTATGGCTACACCTTC. Its translation: CASRGTGDPRLRAIDYGYTF.

The J gene is TRBJ2-1, the V gene TRBV5-1; the match to TRBD2 covers 9 bases. This CDR3 is built from 14 residues. V shed 2 bases and J 8 bases; nucleotides not matched to a gene: 5. From germline, CDR1 is SGHRS and CDR2 YFSETQ. The CDR3 bases are TGCGCCAGCAGCTTTAGCGGGAGTTTGTATGAGCAGTTCTTC. It codes for CASSFSGSLYEQFF.

This clone came up a few times. The rearrangement links TRBV9 to TRBJ2-2; weak D call: TRBD1 (6 bases). The germline gives CDR1 SGDLS, CDR2 YYNGEE. This CDR3 is built from 15 residues. Trimming took 4 bases from V and 6 from J, leaving 16 bases between them. The CDR3 is CASSPHGDNPGELFF. The CDR3 coding sequence is TGTGCCAGCAGCCCCCATGGGGACAACCCCGGGGAGCTGTTTTTT.

The CDR3 reads CASSLAGSLDNEQFF. As DNA, the CDR3 is TGTGCCAGCAGTTTGGCAGGGAGCTTGGACAATGAGCAGTTCTTC. The genes are TRBV28 and TRBJ2-1; the D gene could be TRBD1 or TRBD2 (5 bases each). The germline CDR1 and CDR2 sequences are MDHEN and SYDVKM. The V end was cut by 3 bases, the J end by 5 bases, with 14 bases between. The CDR3 spans 15 residues.

V usage is TRBV7-9 and J usage is TRBJ1-1; a weak D match, TRBD1 (5 bases). This CDR3 comprises 12 residues. Trimming pared 7 bases from V and 11 bases from J, leaving 17 bases between. Germline-derived CDR1 and CDR2 are SEHNR and FQNEAQ (reference sequence). The CDR3 spells CASTIRTGAAFF. The CDR3 nucleotides read TGTGCCAGCACTATACGAACAGGTGCCGCTTTCTTT.

V usage is TRBV9 and J usage is TRBJ2-6; 9 positions match TRBD1. The J segment lost 2 bases and the V segment lost 2 bases, leaving 5 bases of the junction unmatched. CDR3 length equals 17 residues. Germline V gives CDR1 SGDLS, CDR2 YYNGEE. CDR3 protein: CASSVYDRGAGANVLTF. In DNA, the CDR3 is TGTGCCAGCAGCGTCTATGACAGGGGGGCTGGGGCCAACGTCCTGACTTTC.

V is TRBV29-1 and J is TRBJ2-1; TRBD2 aligns across 12 bases. The CDR3 is made up of 18 amino acids. CDR1 is SQVTM, CDR2 ANQGSEA, per germline. The J segment lost 4 bases and the V segment lost 3 bases, leaving 13 bases of the junction unmatched. The CDR3 reads CSVDGLTSGRTAYNEQFF. DNA for the CDR3: TGCAGCGTTGATGGCCTGACTAGCGGGAGAACGGCATACAATGAGCAGTTCTTC.

The chain is built from TRBV7-2 and TRBJ2-1, with D tentatively TRBD2 (5 bases). V was trimmed by 5 bases and J by 16 bases, leaving 18 bases between them. Germline V CDR1 and CDR2: SGHTA, FQGNSA. There are 12 residues in the CDR3. The DNA of the CDR3 is TGTGCCAGCAGCCCGGACGACTACCTCGGATTCTTC. Translation: CASSPDDYLGFF.

The chain carries TRBV5-1 and TRBJ1-5, with TRBD1 as a possible D gene (5 bases). The ends were cut back, 0 bases at V and 9 bases at J, with 13 bases in the middle. The germline CDR1 and CDR2 sequences are SGHRS and YFSETQ. CDR3 length: 14 residues. Here the CDR3 reads CASSLGRGNGPQHF. The CDR3 region has the DNA TGCGCCAGCAGCTTGGGGCGGGGGAATGGGCCCCAGCATTTT.

The CDR3: CASWGPSGIPGELFF. The CDR3 coding sequence is TGTGCCAGCTGGGGGCCTAGCGGGATACCCGGGGAGCTGTTTTTT. V gene TRBV28 combines with J gene TRBJ2-2; 9 bases match TRBD2. The length of the CDR3 is 15 residues. J lost 6 bases, V lost 8 bases, and 10 bases had no gene match. Germline CDR1 is MDHEN and CDR2 is SYDVKM. The full variable domain, completed using reference TRBV28 and TRBJ2-2, is DVKVTQSSRYLVKRTGEKVFLECVQDMDHENMFWYRQDPGLGLRLIYFSYDVKMKEKGDIPEGYSVSREKKERFSLILESASTNQTSMYLCASWGPSGIPGELFFGEGSRLTVL.

This sequence joins TRBV7-9 and TRBJ2-1; 9 bases fit TRBD1. The V and J ends lost 5 bases and 7 bases, in that order; junction bases with no gene match: 9. The CDR3 extends over 15 amino acids. Germline CDR1 is SEHNR and CDR2 is FQNEAQ (reference sequence). CDR3 DNA sequence: TGTGCCAGCAGCCGCCGGGACAGGGTTGGAAATGAGCAGTTCTTC. Its translation: CASSRRDRVGNEQFF.

The J gene is TRBJ2-6, the V gene TRBV9, with D perhaps TRBD1 or TRBD2 (7 bases each). Germline values: CDR1 SGDLS, CDR2 YYNGEE. This CDR3 is built from 19 residues. The germline V and J ends were trimmed by 2 bases and 0 bases, with 18 bases remaining between them. The CDR3 DNA follows: TGTGCCAGCAGCGTCCTGACAGGGCGGGGGACCTCTGGGGCCAACGTCCTGACTTTC. Protein sequence: CASSVLTGRGTSGANVLTF.

The rearrangement joins TRBV5-5 to TRBJ2-1; 9 bases agree with TRBD1. The CDR3 loop spans 19 amino acids. J lost 0 bases, V lost 4 bases, and 14 bases had no gene match. Germline V gene lookup returns CDR1 SGHKS and CDR2 YYEKEE (reference sequence). The CDR3 region has the DNA TGTGCCAGCAGCCACAGGGGGCCAATATCTTCGAGCTCCTACAATGAGCAGTTCTTC. As protein: CASSHRGPISSSSYNEQFF.

The chain has TRBV10-3 and TRBJ2-2; 12 bases line up with TRBD2. The CDR3 length is 17 residues. Germline CDR1 ENHRY, CDR2 SYGVKD. Unmatched junction bases numbered 9, after V lost 2 bases and J lost 8 bases. DNA for the CDR3: TGTGCCATCAGTGAGCCCCGACTAGCGGGAGATTTGGGGGAGCTGTTTTTT. Amino acid sequence: CAISEPRLAGDLGELFF.

The chain links TRBV2 to TRBJ2-7, with D possibly being TRBD1 (6 bases). Trimming removed 6 bases at V and 4 bases at J, with 13 bases between. The germline V gene has CDR1 SNHLY and CDR2 FYNNEI. The CDR3 loop spans 13 amino acids. The CDR3 sequence is CASSPGQLYEQYF. The CDR3 coding sequence is TGTGCCAGCAGCCCGGGACAACTGTACGAGCAGTACTTC.

In this sample, this clone turned up once. The chain carries TRBV2 and TRBJ2-7, with 8 bases fitting TRBD1. This CDR3 region has 15 residues. J was trimmed by 3 bases and V by 8 bases; bases with no gene match: 12. CDR1 and CDR2 (germline): SNHLY, FYNNEI. The CDR3 sequence: CASSRIGTGGYEQYF. CDR3 bases: TGTGCCAGCTCGAGGATAGGGACAGGCGGCTACGAGCAGTACTTC.

The chain employs TRBV9 and TRBJ2-2; no reliable D call. Between the trimmed V and J ends, which lost 2 bases and 5 bases, there was a span of 7 bases. Germline loops: CDR1 SGDLS, CDR2 YYNGEE. This CDR3 comprises 13 residues. The CDR3 bases are TGTGCCAGCAGCGTGAAAGTAACCGGGGAGCTGTTTTTT. Translating it yields CASSVKVTGELFF.